This entry is about one T cell receptor (beta chain). The junction and the germline gene differ at one end; a read error may be behind it. Making TCR beta cDNA involved around 520 ng total RNA and a constant-region primer. The TCR beta library was amplified through three nested multiplex PCR rounds in a modified ARM-PCR procedure. Each of the first two PCR rounds ran nine to ten cycles with TRBV1-TRBV30 forward and C-beta reverse primers. TCRdb passed the multiplex PCR reads through MiXCR, listing each CDR3 protein once. The table has around 210,000 distinct CDR3 sequences, 65% seen once. Blood RNA came from unsorted whole blood; germline DNA was also extracted. These data come from a study of tumor-infiltrating lymphocytes in primary liver carcinoma. Germline lookup yields CDR1 DFQATT and CDR2 SNEGSKA (reference sequence). This CDR3 comprises 13 residues.

The sequencing sample was made of peripheral blood. The receptor comes from a woman aged 60-75 years with primary liver carcinoma and hepatitis B virus infection. The genes are TRBV20-1 and TRBJ2-5, with a possible D match to TRBD2 (6 bases). In nucleotides, the CDR3 is TGCAGTGTTAGAAAGACGGGGGAAGAGACCCAGTACTTC. It yields the protein CSVRKTGEETQYF.